This T cell receptor (beta chain) was identified during a study of blood T cell repertoires in COVID-19. At the level of the study: Sites across the United States, Italy and Spain contributed samples from acute and convalescent COVID-19.

In the source study's methods: Estimation of nucleated cell counts relied on the amplification of reference gene primers. The data were produced by immunoSEQ multiplex PCR, yet TCRdb's version contains in-frame clones alone and is incomplete. The V and J calls and clone size were taken over from that table, and D and trimming were inferred from the DNA. The table shows 250,000 to 300,000 clones, with about 89% occurring only once. The V gene's germline CDR1 is MGHRA and CDR2 YSYEKL. V was cut by 2 bases and J by 2 bases, with 6 bases left in between. CDR3 length: 13 residues. The source is a man in his forties or fifties with acute or convalescent COVID-19. Sequenced: peripheral blood. The chain joins TRBV4-1 to TRBJ1-2, with unresolved D. Here the CDR3 reads CASSQQRNYGYTF. The CDR3 region has the DNA TGCGCCAGCAGCCAACAACGGAACTATGGCTACACCTTC.